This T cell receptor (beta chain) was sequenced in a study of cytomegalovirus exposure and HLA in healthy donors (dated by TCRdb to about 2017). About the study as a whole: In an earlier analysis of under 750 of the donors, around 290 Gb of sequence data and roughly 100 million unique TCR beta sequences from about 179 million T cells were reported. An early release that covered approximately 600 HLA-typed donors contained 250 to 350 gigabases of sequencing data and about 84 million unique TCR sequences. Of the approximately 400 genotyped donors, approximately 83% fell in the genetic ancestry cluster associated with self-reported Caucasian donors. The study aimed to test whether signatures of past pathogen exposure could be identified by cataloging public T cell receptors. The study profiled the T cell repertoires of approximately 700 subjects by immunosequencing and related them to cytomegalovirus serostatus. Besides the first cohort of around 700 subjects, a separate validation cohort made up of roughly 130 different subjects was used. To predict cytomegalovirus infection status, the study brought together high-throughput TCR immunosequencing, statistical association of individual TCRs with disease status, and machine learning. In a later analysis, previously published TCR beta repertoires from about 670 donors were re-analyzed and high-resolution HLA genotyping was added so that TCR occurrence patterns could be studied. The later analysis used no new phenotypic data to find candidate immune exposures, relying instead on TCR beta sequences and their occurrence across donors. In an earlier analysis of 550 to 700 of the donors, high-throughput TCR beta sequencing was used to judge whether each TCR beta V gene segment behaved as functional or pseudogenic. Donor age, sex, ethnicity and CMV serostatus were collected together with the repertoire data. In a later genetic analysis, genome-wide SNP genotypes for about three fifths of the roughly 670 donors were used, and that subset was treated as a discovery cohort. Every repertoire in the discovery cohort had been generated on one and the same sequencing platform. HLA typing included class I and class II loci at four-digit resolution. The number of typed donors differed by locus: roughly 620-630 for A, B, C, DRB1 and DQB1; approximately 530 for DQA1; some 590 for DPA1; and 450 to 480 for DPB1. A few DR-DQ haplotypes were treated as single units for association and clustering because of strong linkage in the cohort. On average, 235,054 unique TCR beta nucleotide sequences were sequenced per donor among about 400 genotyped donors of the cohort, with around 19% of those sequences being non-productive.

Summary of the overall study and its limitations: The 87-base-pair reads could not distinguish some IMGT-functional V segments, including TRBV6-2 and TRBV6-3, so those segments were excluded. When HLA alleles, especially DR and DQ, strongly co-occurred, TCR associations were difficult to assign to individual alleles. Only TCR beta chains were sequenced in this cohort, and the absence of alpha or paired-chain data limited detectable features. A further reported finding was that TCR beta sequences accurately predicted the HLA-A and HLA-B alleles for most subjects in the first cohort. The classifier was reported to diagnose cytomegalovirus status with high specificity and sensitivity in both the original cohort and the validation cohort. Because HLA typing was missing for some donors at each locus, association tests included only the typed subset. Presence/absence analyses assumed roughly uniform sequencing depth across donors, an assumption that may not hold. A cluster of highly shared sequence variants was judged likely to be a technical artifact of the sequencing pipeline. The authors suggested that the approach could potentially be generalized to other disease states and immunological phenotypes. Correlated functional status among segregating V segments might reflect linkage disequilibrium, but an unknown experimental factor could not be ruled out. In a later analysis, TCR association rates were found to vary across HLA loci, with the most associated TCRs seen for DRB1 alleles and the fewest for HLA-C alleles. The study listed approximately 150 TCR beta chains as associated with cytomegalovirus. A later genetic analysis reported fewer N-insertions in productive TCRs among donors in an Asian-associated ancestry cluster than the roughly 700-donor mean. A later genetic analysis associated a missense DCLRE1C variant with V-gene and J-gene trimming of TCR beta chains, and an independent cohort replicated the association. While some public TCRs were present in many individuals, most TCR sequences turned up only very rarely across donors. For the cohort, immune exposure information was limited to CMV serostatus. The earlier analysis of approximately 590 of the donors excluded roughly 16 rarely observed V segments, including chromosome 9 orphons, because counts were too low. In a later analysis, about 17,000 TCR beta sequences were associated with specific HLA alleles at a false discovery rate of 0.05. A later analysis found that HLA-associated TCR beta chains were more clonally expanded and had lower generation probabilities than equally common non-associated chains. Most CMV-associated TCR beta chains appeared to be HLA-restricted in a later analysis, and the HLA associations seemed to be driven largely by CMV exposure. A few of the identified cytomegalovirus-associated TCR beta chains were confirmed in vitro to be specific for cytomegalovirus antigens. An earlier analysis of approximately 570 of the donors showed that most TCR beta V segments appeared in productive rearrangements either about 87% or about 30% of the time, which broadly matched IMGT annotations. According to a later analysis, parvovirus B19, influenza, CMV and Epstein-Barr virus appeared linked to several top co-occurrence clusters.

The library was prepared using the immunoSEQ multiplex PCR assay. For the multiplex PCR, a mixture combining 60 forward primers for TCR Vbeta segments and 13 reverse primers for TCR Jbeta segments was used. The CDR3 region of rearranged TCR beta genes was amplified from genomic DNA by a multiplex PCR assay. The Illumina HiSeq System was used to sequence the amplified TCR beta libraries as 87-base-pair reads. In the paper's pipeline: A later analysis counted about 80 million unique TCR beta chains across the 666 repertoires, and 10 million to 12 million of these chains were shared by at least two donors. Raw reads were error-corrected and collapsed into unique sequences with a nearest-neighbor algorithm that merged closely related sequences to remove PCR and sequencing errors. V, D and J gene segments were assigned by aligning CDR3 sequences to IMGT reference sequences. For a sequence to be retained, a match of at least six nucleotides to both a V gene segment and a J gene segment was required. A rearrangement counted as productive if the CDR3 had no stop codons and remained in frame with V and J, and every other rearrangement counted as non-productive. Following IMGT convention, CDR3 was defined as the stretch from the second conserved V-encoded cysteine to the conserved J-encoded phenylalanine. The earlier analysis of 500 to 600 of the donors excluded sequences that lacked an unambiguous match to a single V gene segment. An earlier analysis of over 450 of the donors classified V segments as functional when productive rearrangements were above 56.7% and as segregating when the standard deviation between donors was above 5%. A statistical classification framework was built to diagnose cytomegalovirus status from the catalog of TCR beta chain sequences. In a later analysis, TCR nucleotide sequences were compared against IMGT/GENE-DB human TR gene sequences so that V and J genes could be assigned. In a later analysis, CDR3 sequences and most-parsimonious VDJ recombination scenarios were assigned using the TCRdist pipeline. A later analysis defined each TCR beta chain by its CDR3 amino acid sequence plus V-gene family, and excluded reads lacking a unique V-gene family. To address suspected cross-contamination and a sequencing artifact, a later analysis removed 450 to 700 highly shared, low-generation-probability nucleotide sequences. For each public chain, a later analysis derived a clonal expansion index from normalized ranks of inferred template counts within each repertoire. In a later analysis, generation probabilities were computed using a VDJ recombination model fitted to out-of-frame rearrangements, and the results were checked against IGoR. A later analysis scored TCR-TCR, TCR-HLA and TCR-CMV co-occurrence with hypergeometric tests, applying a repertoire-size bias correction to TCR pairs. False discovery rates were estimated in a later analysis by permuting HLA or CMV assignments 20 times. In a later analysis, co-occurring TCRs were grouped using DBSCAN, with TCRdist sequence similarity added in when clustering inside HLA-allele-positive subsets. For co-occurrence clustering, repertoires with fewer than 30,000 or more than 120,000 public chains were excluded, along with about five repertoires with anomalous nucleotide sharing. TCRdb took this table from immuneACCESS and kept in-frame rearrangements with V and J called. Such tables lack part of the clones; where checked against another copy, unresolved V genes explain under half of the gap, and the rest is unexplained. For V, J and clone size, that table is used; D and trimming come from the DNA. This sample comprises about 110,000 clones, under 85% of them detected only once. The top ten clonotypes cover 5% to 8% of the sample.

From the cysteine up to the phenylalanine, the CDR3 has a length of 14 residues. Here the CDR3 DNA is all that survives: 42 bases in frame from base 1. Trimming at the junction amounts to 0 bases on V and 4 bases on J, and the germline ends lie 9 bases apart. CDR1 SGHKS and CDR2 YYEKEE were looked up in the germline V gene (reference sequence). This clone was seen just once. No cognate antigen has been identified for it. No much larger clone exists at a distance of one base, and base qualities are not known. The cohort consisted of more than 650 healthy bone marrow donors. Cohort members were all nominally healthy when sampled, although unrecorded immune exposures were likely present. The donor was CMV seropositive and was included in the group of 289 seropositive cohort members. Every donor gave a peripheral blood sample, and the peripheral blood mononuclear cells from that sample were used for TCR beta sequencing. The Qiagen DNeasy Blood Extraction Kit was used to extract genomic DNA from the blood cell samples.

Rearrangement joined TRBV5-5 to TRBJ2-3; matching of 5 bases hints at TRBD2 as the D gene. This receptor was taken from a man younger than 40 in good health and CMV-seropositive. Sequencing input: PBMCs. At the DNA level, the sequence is TGTGCCAGCAGCTTGGACGGGGATTCAGATACGCAGTATTTT. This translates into CASSLDGDSDTQYF.